This TCR beta chain was recovered during a study of blood T cell repertoires in COVID-19. This clone was counted a single time. This CDR3 comprises 12 residues. Trimming pared 1 base from V and 12 bases from J, leaving 13 bases between. Germline CDR1 is SEHNR and CDR2 is FQNEAQ (reference sequence). Clones were read by immunoSEQ multiplex PCR, and TCRdb kept only the in-frame ones, dropping some. This sample has roughly 260,000 clones, with just over 90% found just once. Recruitment covered under 25 US areas and drew participants whose ages spanned about 18 to 90 years. Sequencing was done on a sample of PBMCs or T cells enriched from blood (not recorded which). The chain joins TRBV7-9 to TRBJ2-7; D uncertain. The receptor's source is a woman under 30 who had recovered from COVID-19. The CDR3 reads CASSLVGDTLYF. The DNA for the CDR3 is TGTGCCAGCAGCTTAGTTGGTGACACCCTGTACTTC.